Listed here are 32 T cell receptor beta chains from one sample, sequenced in a study of tumor and adjacent non-tumor tissue in lung cancer. TCRbeta libraries were built with three rounds of nested PCR, modified from ARM-PCR. TCRdb fed the multiplex PCR reads into MiXCR, producing one record per CDR3 protein. The sample includes 85,000 or so distinct CDR3 sequences, approximately 73% of them seen just once. No cell sorting was done before RNA was extracted from the tissue. The normal lung tissue was taken more than 3 cm from the tumor edge. Sequencing was performed on distant non-tumor lung tissue. The receptors here all came from a woman in her 50s with non-small cell lung cancer.

This chain connects TRBV20-1 to TRBJ1-1; TRBD1 matches at 7 bases. CDR1 DFQATT and CDR2 SNEGSKA come from the germline V gene (reference sequence). CDR3 length: 12 residues. The junction had 2 bases not matched to a gene; V was cut back by 4 bases and J by 3 bases. The chain's CDR3 is CSANTGDTEAFF. CDR3 coding DNA: TGCAGTGCTAATACAGGGGACACTGAAGCTTTCTTT.

This clonotype occurred once. A read error may account for a junction end that differs from germline. The rearrangement uses TRBV6-2 or TRBV6-3 and TRBJ2-1; possible D gene TRBD2, 6 bases. The CDR3 has 14 amino acids. Germline assignment: CDR1 MNHEY and CDR2 SVGEGT. The CDR3 sequence: CASTGGNPYIEQFF. CDR3 bases: TGTGCCAGCACCGGCGGGAACCCCTACATTGAGCAGTTCTTT.

Points on this clonotype: The junction does not match germline at one end; this may be a read error. The V call is TRBV29-1, the J call TRBJ2-1; 7 bases are shared with TRBD2. From germline, CDR1 is SQVTM and CDR2 ANQGSEA. This CDR3 is built from 16 residues. Written as DNA, the CDR3 is TGTAGCGTTGGAGATCCTCAGTGGGAGGGTTACAATGAGCAGTTCTTC. Amino acids: CSVGDPQWEGYNEQFF.

A word on this clonotype: A much larger clone sits a single nucleotide away, making a read error possible. The rearrangement joins TRBV6-6 to TRBJ2-1, with 10 bases lining up with TRBD2. Germline lookup yields CDR1 MNHNY and CDR2 SVGAGI (reference sequence). CDR3 length: 14 residues. Here the CDR3 DNA reads TGTGCCATCAGTTCTAGCGGGAGTGTTAATGAGCAGTTCTTC. It yields the protein CAISSSGSVNEQFF.

Comments on this clonotype: Compared with germline, one end of the junction differs, possibly owing to a read error. This chain links TRBV11-2 with TRBJ2-1; TRBD2 matches at 9 bases. The CDR3 has 15 residues. Germline V gene sequence: CDR1 SGHAT, CDR2 FQNNGV. CDR3 amino acids: CTSSSVAGEWDEQLF. The CDR3 region has the DNA TGTACCAGTAGCTCCGTAGCGGGAGAATGGGATGAGCAGTTATTC.

Regarding this clonotype: Here the CDR3 omits its conserved ending phenylalanine or tryptophan, so a read error is the likely source. The DNA is omitted, as the CDR3 cannot be located on it reliably, and the CDR3 follows TCRdb's listing. The rearrangement links TRBV7-2 to TRBJ2-1; the table's D call, TRBD2, was not checked against the DNA. From germline, CDR1 is SGHTA and CDR2 FQGNSA. Inclusive of both ends, the CDR3 amounts to 18 amino acids. The CDR3 here is CASSLEGTSGRFYNEQLL.

V and J are TRBV6-2 or TRBV6-3 and TRBJ2-1; D gene ambiguous. This CDR3 is built from 15 residues. The V gene lost 4 bases and the J gene lost 0 bases, with 10 bases spanning the gap. Germline CDR1 MNHEY, CDR2 SVGEGT. CDR3 amino acids: CASSSAVASYNEQFF. The CDR3 DNA reads as TGTGCCAGCAGTTCCGCAGTGGCCTCCTACAATGAGCAGTTCTTC.

This clonotype is classed as medium-sized. The V and J genes are TRBV12-3 or TRBV12-4 and TRBJ1-1; D unclear. The CDR3 spans 12 residues. Trimming removed 6 bases at V and 10 bases at J, with 15 bases between. Written as DNA, the CDR3 is TGTGCCAGCAGAAGGGCTGAGGCAATAGCTTTCTTT. Amino acid sequence: CASRRAEAIAFF.

Note on this clonotype: The CDR3 end shows no conserved phenylalanine or tryptophan, and so a read error is likely. The rearrangement joins TRBV5-5 to TRBJ2-1; 11 nucleotides align to TRBD1. This CDR3 has 15 residues. Germline V CDR1 and CDR2: SGHKS, YYEKEE (reference sequence). The CDR3 region has the DNA TGTGCTAGCAGCTTCGGACAGGGGGCTGGCAATGAGCAGTTCTCC. Translating it yields CASSFGQGAGNEQFS.

On this clonotype itself: One end of the junction fails to match germline, which may point to a read error. DNA of the CDR3: TGTGCCAGCAGCCGCCCGGCGGTCGAGCGGTACTTC. This encodes CASSRPAVERYF. The V and J genes are TRBV7-9 and TRBJ2-7; D is unclear. Germline V lookup: CDR1 SEHNR, CDR2 FQNEAQ (reference sequence). The CDR3 loop spans 12 amino acids.

In regard to this clonotype: This CDR3 is missing its conserved last phenylalanine or tryptophan, likely due to a read error. V usage is TRBV29-1 and J usage is TRBJ2-7, with 7 bases matching TRBD2. The J call may be in error: the DNA end matches TRBJ2-1 better. From germline, CDR1 is SQVTM and CDR2 ANQGSEA. The CDR3 spans 11 residues. The CDR3 loop is CSGAGLGEQFL. DNA of the CDR3: TGCAGCGGAGCGGGATTGGGCGAGCAGTTCCTC.

Note on this clonotype: It may be a read error: a sequence one base away is much more abundant. The genes are TRBV7-8 and TRBJ2-7; D may be TRBD2 (6 bases). CDR3 length: 15 residues. Germline-derived CDR1 and CDR2 are SGHVS and FQNEAQ. CDR3 DNA sequence: TGTGACAGCAGCTCCGGGTCTCTGGAGGGCTACGAGCAGTACTTC. Amino acid sequence: CDSSSGSLEGYEQYF.

This clonotype was seen more than once but under ten times. This may be a read error, as it is one base from a much larger clone. This chain connects TRBV28 to TRBJ2-7, with D tentatively TRBD2 (5 bases). Germline lookup yields CDR1 MDHEN and CDR2 SYDVKM. This CDR3 spans 15 amino acids. This CDR3 reads CASSLSGIRSYEHYF. Here the CDR3 DNA reads TGTGCCAGCAGTTTATCGGGGATTAGGAGCTACGAGCACTACTTC.

Turning to this clonotype: One junction end does not reproduce the germline sequence, and a read error may be involved. This sequence joins TRBV14 and TRBJ2-2, with TRBD2 as a possible D gene (5 bases). Looked up from germline, CDR1 is SGHDN and CDR2 is FVKESK. The CDR3 extends over 13 amino acids. The CDR3 loop reads CANSRQETGELLF. In DNA, the CDR3 is TGTGCCAACAGCCGACAAGAGACCGGGGAGCTGCTTTTT.

Comments on this clonotype: The junction departs from the called germline gene at one end, perhaps through a read error. V gene TRBV10-2 combines with J gene TRBJ2-1, with a possible D match to TRBD2 (5 bases). Germline values: CDR1 WSHSY, CDR2 SAAADI. The CDR3 is 15 residues long. In DNA, the CDR3 is TGCGCCAGTAGTGAGTCGTCTAGAGGGAGCCAACTACGGTTCTTC. Translation: CASSESSRGSQLRFF.

Concerning this clonotype itself: With a much larger clone just one base away, this may be a read error. Written as DNA, the CDR3 is TGTGCCAGCAGCAGGAAAGAAAGCACGAACACAGATACGCAGTATTTT. The encoded protein is CASSRKESTNTDTQYF. V and J are TRBV5-4 and TRBJ2-3, with D uncertain. Germline loops: CDR1 SGHNT, CDR2 YYREEE (reference sequence). The CDR3 runs to 16 residues. V was cut by 4 bases and J by 2 bases, with 17 bases left in between.

A note on this clonotype: The CDR3 ends on some other residue instead of the conserved phenylalanine or tryptophan, so this is likely a read error. The chain recombines TRBV11-2 with TRBJ2-3; D might be TRBD2 (6 bases). Germline V CDR1 and CDR2: SGHAT, FQNNGV. This CDR3 contains 16 residues. The V end lost 5 bases, the J end lost 4 bases, and 19 bases lay between the germline ends. As DNA, the CDR3 is TGTGCCAGCAGCGCTAGGTCCGTGGGGAGGCCAGATACGCAGTATTAT. As protein: CASSARSVGRPDTQYY.

A note on this clonotype: One end of the junction is discordant with germline, which a read error may explain. The chain employs TRBV4-2 and TRBJ2-6, with D unclear. The CDR3 covers 16 residues. The germline V gene encodes CDR1 LGHNA and CDR2 YNFKEQ. The CDR3 protein is CASIQDINSGANVLTF. CDR3 coding DNA: TGTGCCAGCATCCAAGATATAAACTCTGGGGCCAACGTCCTGACTTTC.

V and J are TRBV11-2 and TRBJ2-3, with D perhaps assigned TRBD1 or TRBD2 (5 bases each). The CDR3 runs to 15 residues. Germline V gene data show CDR1 as SGHAT and CDR2 as FQNNGV. V lost 1 base, J lost 7 bases, and 15 bases lay in between. CDR3 sequence (DNA): TGTGCCAGCAGCTTAGGAGACCCATGGGACCATACGCAGTATTTT. The encoded protein is CASSLGDPWDHTQYF.

The chain employs TRBV4-1 and TRBJ2-1; D might be TRBD1 (5 bases). The CDR3 sequence is 13 residues long. CDR1 is MGHRA, CDR2 YSYEKL, per germline. The chain's CDR3 is CARSQGLYDKQFF. The CDR3 DNA follows: TGCGCTAGGAGCCAGGGATTATACGATAAGCAGTTCTTC.

This clonotype was found a few times. The junction and the germline gene differ at one end; a read error may be behind it. V gene TRBV6-5 combines with J gene TRBJ2-3, with 8 positions matching TRBD1. CDR1 and CDR2 (germline): MNHEY, SVGAGI. The CDR3 totals 14 residues. CDR3: CASNYARGQDTQYF. CDR3 coding DNA: TGTGCCAGCAATTACGCCAGGGGGCAAGATACTCAGTATTTT.

The chain couples TRBV11-2 to TRBJ2-5, with D tentatively TRBD1 (6 bases). Between the trimmed V and J ends, which lost 5 bases and 14 bases, there was a span of 24 bases. Per germline, CDR1 SGHAT and CDR2 FQNNGV. This CDR3 contains 14 residues. CDR3 sequence: CASSATGLGEIQYF. The CDR3 DNA follows: TGTGCCAGCAGCGCCACAGGGCTTGGGGAGATCCAATACTTC. Drawing the rest from reference TRBV11-2 and TRBJ2-5, the complete variable domain is EAGVAQSPRYKIIEKRQSVAFWCNPISGHATLYWYQQILGQGPKLLIQFQNNGVVDDSQLPKDRFSAERLKGVDSTLKIQPAKLEDSAVYLCASSATGLGEIQYFGPGTRLLVL.

V gene TRBV14 combines with J gene TRBJ2-1, with 14 bases identical to TRBD2. J was trimmed by 5 bases and V by 3 bases; bases with no gene match: 9. CDR3 length equals 18 residues. Germline V gene data show CDR1 as SGHDN and CDR2 as FVKESK. CDR3 in DNA: TGTGCCAGCAGCCATAGTCCGGGACTAGCGGGAGATGACAATGAGCAGTTCTTC. It is translated as CASSHSPGLAGDDNEQFF.

As regards this clonotype: An end of the junction does not agree with germline; a read error may underlie this. This chain joins TRBV5-6 and TRBJ2-1; perhaps TRBD1 as D (6 bases). The germline V gene encodes CDR1 SGHDT and CDR2 YYEEEE. The CDR3 runs 15 residues. CDR3 residues: CACSYRVSSYNEQFF. The CDR3 DNA sequence: TGTGCCTGCAGTTACAGGGTCAGCTCCTACAATGAGCAGTTCTTC.

Details on this clonotype: The junction does not match germline at one end; this may be a read error. This sequence joins TRBV4-2 and TRBJ1-6; D is ambiguous. CDR3 length equals 20 residues. Germline CDR1 is LGHNA and CDR2 is YNFKEQ. The DNA of the CDR3 is TGTGCCAGCAGCCAATCTTGCCCCCGTTCCGACTTGTCCTATAATTCACCCCCCCACTTT. This encodes CASSQSCPRSDLSYNSPPHF.

In regard to this clonotype: This CDR3 is missing its conserved last phenylalanine or tryptophan, likely due to a read error. The chain is built from TRBV29-1 and TRBJ1-1, with no clear D. There are 12 residues in the CDR3. V dropped 8 bases and J dropped 4 bases, with 14 bases sitting between them. CDR1 SQVTM and CDR2 ANQGSEA come from the germline V gene. The CDR3 region has the DNA TGCAGCATCGTTGAGACGACCACTGAAGCTTTCCTT. It encodes CSIVETTTEAFL.

Comment on this clonotype: One junction end disagrees with the germline gene, perhaps due to a read error. This chain uses TRBV10-1 with TRBJ2-3; D uncertain. The CDR3 extends over 15 amino acids. Germline V CDR1 and CDR2: WNHNN, SYGVQD (reference sequence). The CDR3 DNA reads TGCGCCAACAGTGAGACGATCGGAAGCACAGATACACAGTATTTT. This encodes CANSETIGSTDTQYF.

Remarks on this clonotype: At one of its ends the junction is not consistent with the germline gene, which may arise from a read error. The J gene is TRBJ1-1, the V gene TRBV29-1; D gene uncertain. The CDR3 covers 10 residues. Per the germline V gene, CDR1 is SQVTM and CDR2 is ANQGSEA. The CDR3 loop is CSVVNTEVFF. DNA of the CDR3: TGCAGCGTCGTGAATACTGAAGTTTTCTTT.

As regards this clonotype: One junction end does not reproduce the germline sequence, and a read error may be involved. V usage is TRBV4-1 and J usage is TRBJ1-5, with 9 bases fitting TRBD1. The CDR3 consists of 15 residues. Germline CDR1 is MGHRA and CDR2 is YSYEKL. CDR3 loop: CASSQEDRGNQAQHF. DNA of the CDR3: TGCGCCAGCAGCCAAGAGGACAGGGGCAATCAGGCCCAGCATTTT.

A note on this clonotype: A clone one base away is much larger, so this may be a read error. The chain carries TRBV5-1 and TRBJ2-7, with D maybe TRBD1 (6 bases). The CDR3 has 14 amino acids. Germline CDR1 SGHRS, CDR2 YFSETQ. The DNA of the CDR3 is TGCGCCAGCAGCTTCCAGGGGACCTTCTACAAGCAGTACTTC. Its translation is CASSFQGTFYKQYF.

This clonotype was detected only a few times. One end of the junction varies from germline; a read error may be responsible. The V gene is TRBV29-1, the J gene TRBJ2-7; D call uncertain. The CDR3 contains 12 residues. Germline V lookup: CDR1 SQVTM, CDR2 ANQGSEA. The CDR3 spells CGVEDRGREQYF. Written as DNA, the CDR3 is TGCGGCGTTGAAGATCGAGGTCGCGAGCAGTACTTC.

Comment on this clonotype: In this CDR3 the conserved last residue, phenylalanine or tryptophan, is missing, so a read error is likely. CDR3: CISSYGDRRTEQYI. The CDR3 region has the DNA TGTATCAGCAGTTACGGGGACAGGCGGACCGAGCAGTACATC. J is TRBJ2-7 and V is TRBV6-2 or TRBV6-3; 8 nucleotides match TRBD1. CDR1 is MNHEY, CDR2 SVGEGT, per germline. This CDR3 contains 14 residues.